This T cell receptor beta chain was observed in a study of T-cell memory formation after mild COVID-19. Germline lookup yields CDR1 SGHRS and CDR2 YFSETQ. The CDR3 length is 14 residues. The V and J ends lost 3 bases and 6 bases respectively, with 16 bases between them. TCRdb re-called the 5' RACE reads through MiXCR, storing one row per CDR3 protein. The sample holds some 340,000 distinct CDR3 sequences, 10% to 15% seen once. The chain has TRBV5-1 and TRBJ2-7, with TRBD1 as a possible D gene (5 bases). Material for sequencing was PBMCs or a T cell subset sorted from them (not recorded which). The TCR originated in a man aged 18-30 years who had mild COVID-19 (a few samples of this study predate the infection). Cell type and time point are not known. The CDR3 DNA sequence: TGCGCCAGCAGCTCCCAGGGATCCCCGGGCGAGCAGTACTTC. Its translation is CASSSQGSPGEQYF.